This TCR beta chain was sequenced during a study of T cells in narcolepsy. Regarding the study as a whole: Autoreactive clone sequences were missing from some blood memory CD4+ repertoires.

Only in-frame clones appear in the TCRdb table, and some are missing; sequencing was by immunoSEQ multiplex PCR. The repertoire includes about 40,000 clones, around 88% of them detected once, and over 1% sits in the top ten. Germline CDR1 is SGHTA and CDR2 is FQGNSA. V was cut by 2 bases and J by 4 bases, with 14 bases left in between. The length of the CDR3 is 15 residues. Of note for this clone: Its antigen remains unknown.

This receptor was identified in a human donor with narcolepsy. The chain couples TRBV7-2 to TRBJ1-2; no firm D call. Specimen: CD45RA- memory CD4+ T cells from PBMCs. DNA for the CDR3: TGTGCCAGCAGCTTACCTCCAGGCGGCACCTATGGCTACACCTTC. This codes for CASSLPPGGTYGYTF.